Below, 14 T cell receptor beta chains from the same sample are listed, as sequenced in a study of CXCR3-negative and CXCR3-positive naive CD8 T cells. These receptors' antigens are unknown. The libraries of TRB cDNA were constructed through 5' RACE using UMI labels. TCRdb re-called the 5' RACE reads and shows each CDR3 protein once, DNA omitted. The listing contains 75,000 to 100,000 distinct CDR3 sequences. Overall study findings and caveats: A higher hydrophobicity marked the TRB CDR3s of CXCR3-positive naive cells versus CXCR3-negative naive cells.

Specimen: naive CXCR3+ CD8+ T cells from blood. Subset denoted: CD45RO-CCR7+CD27+CD95- naive CD8+ T cells expressing CXCR3 (TNR3+). These receptors all stem from a human donor in good health. Some clones in this sample may be carry-over from other donors' samples.

This chain's CDR3 is CASSLGRDNEQFF. V and J are TRBV12-3 or TRBV12-4 and TRBJ2-1. The CDR3 contains 13 residues.

The chain combines TRBV28 with TRBJ2-5; TCRdb proposes TRBD2, but this gene call is untestable without DNA. The CDR3 runs to 12 residues. From germline, CDR1 is MDHEN and CDR2 SYDVKM. CDR3: CASRTGGETQYF.

The chain links TRBV7-9 to TRBJ2-5; TCRdb's D call of TRBD1 is untestable without DNA. The CDR3 is 20 amino acids. CDR1 is SEHNR and CDR2 is FQNEAQ in the germline V gene (reference sequence). The CDR3: CASSIHPPTGTELWGDTQYF.

CDR3 protein: CASSTGETGELFF. The rearrangement uses TRBV2 and TRBJ2-2; TCRdb calls TRBD1, which cannot be checked without DNA. Germline V gene sequence: CDR1 SNHLY, CDR2 FYNNEI. CDR3 length: 13 residues.

The chain's CDR3 is CASSQDPTGYQPQHF. The chain uses TRBV4-1 and TRBJ1-5; as DNA is missing, the TRBD1 call by TCRdb cannot be tested. This CDR3 has 15 amino acids. CDR1 is MGHRA, CDR2 YSYEKL, per germline.

V usage is TRBV6-2 or TRBV6-3 and J usage is TRBJ2-2; TCRdb calls TRBD1, which cannot be checked without DNA. The germline gives CDR1 MNHEY, CDR2 SVGEGT. The CDR3 length is 14 residues. CDR3: CASKGGGDTGELFF.

The J gene is TRBJ2-3, the V gene TRBV7-9; the D call of TRBD1 rests on TCRdb alone, since no DNA is present to check it. The CDR3 totals 12 residues. Germline CDR1 and CDR2: SEHNR and FQNEAQ (reference sequence). The CDR3 protein is CASSQRQGREPF. The whole variable domain, filled in from reference TRBV7-9 and TRBJ2-3, reads DTGVSQNPRHKITKRGQNVTFRCDPISEHNRLYWYRQTLGQGPEFLTYFQNEAQLEKSRLLSDRFSAERPKGSFSTLEIQRTEQGDSAMYLCASSQRQGREPFGPGTRLTVL.

The rearrangement uses TRBV20-1 and TRBJ2-1; TCRdb calls TRBD1, which cannot be checked without DNA. Germline-derived CDR1 and CDR2 are DFQATT and SNEGSKA (reference sequence). The CDR3 has 11 amino acids. CDR3 region: CSAPRDNEQFF.

This CDR3 reads CASSYWVREGEETQYF. The chain couples TRBV6-5 to TRBJ2-5; TCRdb names TRBD1, which stays unverified in the absence of DNA. Germline CDR1 MNHEY, CDR2 SVGAGI. The length of the CDR3 is 16 residues.

The chain uses TRBV28 and TRBJ2-3; TCRdb's D call, TRBD2, is unchecked because there is no DNA. Per germline, CDR1 MDHEN and CDR2 SYDVKM. CDR3 size: 17 residues. CDR3 sequence: CASSFLTSGESTDTQYF.

The genes are TRBV29-1 and TRBJ2-2; the D call from TCRdb, TRBD1, cannot be confirmed without DNA. Germline V gene sequence: CDR1 SQVTM, CDR2 ANQGSEA. CDR3 size: 15 residues. This chain's CDR3 is CSVKDRGWDPGELFF.

The rearrangement uses TRBV29-1 and TRBJ1-6; the TCRdb D gene call, TRBD1, has no DNA to confirm it. This CDR3 is built from 13 residues. The germline V gene has CDR1 SQVTM and CDR2 ANQGSEA. The CDR3 reads CSVMTGFNSPLHF.

This sequence joins TRBV19 and TRBJ2-1; checking the TCRdb D call of TRBD2 is not possible without DNA. In germline, CDR1 is LNHDA, CDR2 SQIVND (reference sequence). This CDR3 has 14 residues. CDR3 in amino acids: CASSLAGGTDEQFF.

V is TRBV7-9 and J is TRBJ2-7. The CDR3 has 11 residues. Germline V gene lookup returns CDR1 SEHNR and CDR2 FQNEAQ (reference sequence). CDR3 residues: CASSLVHEQYF.